What follows are 21 T cell receptor beta chains derived from one specimen sequenced in a study of T-cell reconstitution after alpha-beta-depleted transplantation in children. TCRbeta library preparation incorporated unique molecular identifiers. TCRdb re-called the PCR reads with MiXCR, one entry per CDR3 protein. Here the sample spans hundreds of thousands of distinct CDR3 sequences, 16% being singletons. Sequenced material: PBMCs from the stem cell graft donor, taken from the stem cell graft. These receptors were collected from a human donor who donated a stem cell graft to a child with acute myeloid leukemia.

The chain joins TRBV2 to TRBJ1-2; weak D call: TRBD1 (6 bases). This CDR3 is built from 14 residues. Trimming took off 6 bases at V and 4 bases at J, with 15 bases between the two ends. Germline V CDR1 and CDR2: SNHLY, FYNNEI. CDR3 amino acids: CASSSGQKSYGYTF. The CDR3 coding sequence is TGTGCCAGCAGCTCGGGACAAAAGAGCTATGGCTACACCTTC.

This rearrangement joins TRBV18 to TRBJ1-6; D is undetermined. Trimming removed 6 bases from V and 5 bases from J, with 11 bases in between. Germline CDR1 KGHSH, CDR2 LQKENI. This CDR3 is built from 14 residues. CDR3 sequence: CASSQRVDNSPLHF. In DNA, the CDR3 is TGTGCCAGCTCGCAAAGGGTTGATAATTCACCCCTCCACTTT.

This clonotype occurred many times. This sequence joins TRBV6-2 or TRBV6-3 and TRBJ2-4; D possibly corresponds to TRBD2 (7 bases). The germline CDR1 and CDR2 sequences are MNHEY and SVGEGT. The CDR3 is 16 residues long. V was shortened by 0 bases and J by 8 bases, with 17 bases between the two germline ends. CDR3 nucleotides: TGTGCCAGCAGTTACTCGAAGGAAGGGGGGGCGTACATTCAGTACTTC. Its translation is CASSYSKEGGAYIQYF.

This clonotype was recorded many times. The rearrangement joins TRBV15 to TRBJ2-1, with TRBD1 matching 10 bases. Germline V gives CDR1 LNHNV, CDR2 YYDKDF (reference sequence). J lost 5 bases, V lost 8 bases, and 12 bases had no gene match. The CDR3 is 16 amino acids. The CDR3 sequence: CATSLWDRGADNEQFF. CDR3 DNA sequence: TGTGCCACCTCCTTATGGGACAGGGGTGCAGACAATGAGCAGTTCTTC.

This clonotype occurred a few times. The chain couples TRBV6-2 or TRBV6-3 to TRBJ2-7; possible D gene TRBD1, 6 bases. The V end lost 6 bases, the J end lost 3 bases, and 18 bases lay between the germline ends. There are 15 residues in the CDR3. Germline CDR1 and CDR2: MNHEY and SVGEGT. The CDR3 region has the DNA TGTGCCAGCAGCCCCGGTGGAAGGGGGATCTACGAGCAGTACTTC. It yields the protein CASSPGGRGIYEQYF.

J is TRBJ2-5 and V is TRBV9; D uncertain. V dropped 3 bases and J dropped 5 bases, with 8 bases sitting between them. From germline, CDR1 is SGDLS and CDR2 YYNGEE. The CDR3 loop spans 12 amino acids. In DNA form, the CDR3 reads TGTGCCAGCAGCGACCGGTATGAGACCCAGTACTTC. Encoded protein: CASSDRYETQYF.

The chain links TRBV2 to TRBJ1-6; 8 nucleotides line up with TRBD1. This CDR3 contains 15 residues. The V gene end was trimmed by 4 bases and the J gene end by 5 bases; junction bases not matched to a gene: 4. Germline V gene lookup returns CDR1 SNHLY and CDR2 FYNNEI. The chain's CDR3 is CASSVGQGDNSPLHF. The CDR3 bases are TGTGCCAGCAGTGTAGGACAGGGAGATAATTCACCCCTCCACTTT.

This clonotype was observed many times. The gene calls are TRBV20-1 and TRBJ2-5, with 7 bases aligning to TRBD1. Germline assignment: CDR1 DFQATT and CDR2 SNEGSKA (reference sequence). This CDR3 region has 14 residues. Trimming removed 3 bases from V and 2 bases from J; junction bases left unmatched: 6. CDR3 bases: TGCAGTGCTAGGGTGGGACAGATACAAGAGACCCAGTACTTC. Its translation is CSARVGQIQETQYF.

A remark on this clonotype: This could be a read error, since a much larger clone is one nucleotide away. The rearrangement links TRBV6-2 or TRBV6-3 to TRBJ2-1; D not certain. CDR3 length equals 14 residues. Trimming left V 5 bases short and J 0 bases short, with 8 bases between. Germline loops: CDR1 MNHEY, CDR2 SVGEGT. The CDR3 sequence is CASSRHGSYNEQFF. CDR3 bases: TGTGCCAGCAGTAGGCATGGCTCCTACAATGAGCAGTTCTTC.

The table lists this clonotype with many counts. The V and J genes are TRBV6-2 or TRBV6-3 and TRBJ2-5; no firm D call. The V end lost 4 bases, the J end lost 1 base, and 7 bases lay between the germline ends. The CDR3 is 13 residues long. From germline, CDR1 is MNHEY and CDR2 SVGEGT. The DNA for the CDR3 is TGTGCCAGCAGTTTCCCCCTCCAAGAGACCCAGTACTTC. It specifies CASSFPLQETQYF.

J is TRBJ1-1 and V is TRBV7-9; TRBD1 is a possible D gene (5 bases). The germline CDR1 and CDR2 sequences are SEHNR and FQNEAQ (reference sequence). With 2 bases removed from V and 3 bases from J, the gap between germline ends came to 13 bases. The CDR3 runs to 15 residues. CDR3 region: CASSLMGQSDTEAFF. The CDR3 DNA is TGTGCCAGCAGCTTAATGGGGCAGTCTGACACTGAAGCTTTCTTT.

V usage is TRBV18 and J usage is TRBJ1-2; 9 bases agree with TRBD1. The CDR3 sequence is 15 residues long. V shed 2 bases, J shed 0 bases, and the junction held 1 base outside the gene matches. Germline V lookup: CDR1 KGHSH, CDR2 LQKENI. The CDR3 region is CASSPGTGSNYGYTF. The CDR3 DNA follows: TGTGCCAGCTCACCAGGGACAGGGTCTAACTATGGCTACACCTTC.

The J gene is TRBJ2-1, the V gene TRBV7-2; TRBD2 agrees at 10 bases. The germline V gene encodes CDR1 SGHTA and CDR2 FQGNSA. The CDR3 is made up of 16 amino acids. The V segment lost 5 bases and the J segment 2 bases; nucleotides outside the gene matches: 6. In nucleotides, the CDR3 is TGTGCCAGCAGCAGAACAGCGGGGGGGACCTACAATGAGCAGTTCTTC. As protein: CASSRTAGGTYNEQFF.

This clonotype was counted between two and nine times. The rearrangement uses TRBV7-9 and TRBJ2-5, with 8 positions matching TRBD1. With 8 bases clipped from V and 2 bases from J, the junction kept 7 bases outside the gene matches. The CDR3 spans 14 residues. In germline, CDR1 is SEHNR, CDR2 FQNEAQ (reference sequence). As DNA, the CDR3 is TGTGCCAGCCGAACCGGACAGGGTCAAGAGACCCAGTACTTC. Residues: CASRTGQGQETQYF.

The rearrangement links TRBV12-3 or TRBV12-4 to TRBJ1-5, with TRBD1 matching over 8 bases. V gave up 6 bases and J gave up 5 bases; unmatched junction bases: 6. The CDR3 consists of 14 residues. CDR3 sequence reads: CASRPPGGHQPQHF. CDR3 nucleotides: TGTGCCAGCAGACCCCCAGGGGGCCATCAGCCCCAGCATTTT.

V and J are TRBV6-5 and TRBJ1-6; TRBD1 aligns across 10 bases. The ends lost 2 bases at V and 10 bases at J; junction bases unmatched: 2. Germline V gene lookup returns CDR1 MNHEY and CDR2 SVGAGI. This CDR3 has 14 amino acids. DNA of the CDR3: TGTGCCAGCAGTTACCTGGACAGGGGGTCACCCCTCCACTTT. Its protein product is CASSYLDRGSPLHF.

This clonotype came up many times. The chain uses TRBV5-5 and TRBJ2-3; TRBD1 agrees at 7 bases. The junction had 10 bases not matched to a gene; V was cut back by 4 bases and J by 5 bases. The CDR3 totals 15 residues. The germline V gene encodes CDR1 SGHKS and CDR2 YYEKEE (reference sequence). CDR3 nucleotides: TGTGCCAGCAGCGCGCGACAGGGACCGGTAGATACGCAGTATTTT. It yields the protein CASSARQGPVDTQYF.

At least ten counts were recorded for this clonotype. CDR3: CSARGSGVYTDTQYF. Written as DNA, the CDR3 is TGCAGTGCTAGAGGAAGCGGGGTCTACACAGATACGCAGTATTTT. V is TRBV20-1 and J is TRBJ2-3, with TRBD2 identical over 7 bases. CDR1 is DFQATT, CDR2 SNEGSKA, per germline (reference sequence). J gave up 2 bases and V 1 base, and 6 bases lay outside the gene matches. The CDR3 spans 15 residues.

This clonotype was recorded many times. The rearrangement joins TRBV29-1 to TRBJ2-1, with 9 bases fitting TRBD2. The CDR3 has 13 residues. Germline CDR1 reads SQVTM; CDR2 reads ANQGSEA. V dropped 7 bases and J dropped 6; count of bases not matched to a gene: 7. The CDR3 protein is CSGAGGPGNEQFF. Here the CDR3 DNA reads TGCAGCGGGGCGGGGGGGCCCGGCAATGAGCAGTTCTTC.

This clonotype was seen many times. The rearrangement links TRBV29-1 to TRBJ2-1; the match to TRBD2 covers 8 bases. Germline trimming cut 7 bases from V and 2 bases from J; bases unmatched to any gene: 7. The V gene's germline CDR1 is SQVTM and CDR2 ANQGSEA. This CDR3 has 14 residues. The CDR3 reads CSAHRGGAYNEQFF. As DNA, the CDR3 is TGCAGCGCCCATCGGGGGGGGGCCTACAATGAGCAGTTCTTC.

This clonotype was observed a few times. The J gene is TRBJ1-1, the V gene TRBV18; a weak D match, TRBD1 (5 bases). Trimming removed 0 bases from V and 4 bases from J, with 9 bases in between. Germline lookup yields CDR1 KGHSH and CDR2 LQKENI. CDR3 length: 14 residues. The CDR3 bases are TGTGCCAGCTCACCACCAGGGGTAAGCACTGAAGCTTTCTTT. As protein: CASSPPGVSTEAFF.